The 16 T cell receptor beta chains below come from one sample, sequenced in a study of blood T cell repertoires in COVID-19 (TCRdb year 2020). The library was obtained by the immunoSEQ multiplex PCR assay. TCRdb took over this immuneACCESS table, retaining in-frame rearrangements with V and J assigned. Such tables are incomplete; in checked studies, under half of the missing clones stem from an unresolved V gene, and the remainder is unexplained. The sample contains about 220,000 clones, roughly 90% of them found a single time. The ten largest clonotypes hold approximately 15% of the sample. Sequenced input: PBMCs or T cells enriched from blood (not recorded which). The receptors here all came from a man in his thirties or forties who had been exposed to COVID-19.

The table lists this clone with a count of one. The chain has TRBV19 and TRBJ2-3; D is perhaps TRBD2 (5 bases). The CDR3 consists of 13 residues. Trimming shortened V by 5 bases and J by 10 bases, and 16 bases separated the two germline ends. CDR1 and CDR2 from the germline V gene are LNHDA and SQIVND (reference sequence). Written as DNA, the CDR3 is TGTGCCAGTAGTGGAACTAGTCTTGTATCGCAGTATTTT. This translates into CASSGTSLVSQYF.

CDR3 nucleotides: TGTGCCAGCAGTGAAAGAGGGACATCCTATTCACCCCTCCACTTT. Its protein is CASSERGTSYSPLHF. This chain uses TRBV6-1 with TRBJ1-6; a weak D match, TRBD1 (6 bases). The CDR3 totals 15 residues. V lost 2 bases to trimming and J lost 8 bases, with 13 bases between them. Germline values: CDR1 MNHNS, CDR2 SASEGT.

The rearrangement uses TRBV21-1 and TRBJ1-6. TRBV21-1 is flagged as a pseudogene. The CDR3 is 14 amino acids. The CDR3 coding sequence is TGTGCCAGCAGCCCGGTAGCGTCTCTTCAGGCCCTCCACTTT. Encoded protein: CASSPVASLQALHF.

The count of this clone is one. The V call is TRBV4-1, the J call TRBJ1-2; D perhaps matches TRBD1 (6 bases). Deletions cut 0 bases from V and 6 bases from J, with 23 bases between. The CDR3 consists of 18 residues. Germline V gene lookup returns CDR1 MGHRA and CDR2 YSYEKL. CDR3 protein: CASSQDRVLGGPKDGYTF. The CDR3 DNA follows: TGCGCCAGCAGCCAAGATCGGGTTCTCGGGGGGCCGAAGGATGGCTACACCTTC.

The rearrangement links TRBV15 to TRBJ1-5, with 7 nucleotides matching TRBD1. The ends lost 5 bases at V and 3 bases at J; junction bases unmatched: 7. CDR3 length: 15 amino acids. Per the germline V gene, CDR1 is LNHNV and CDR2 is YYDKDF (reference sequence). This chain's CDR3 is CATSPRQGLNQPQHF. The CDR3 DNA reads TGTGCCACCAGCCCTCGACAGGGTCTCAATCAGCCCCAGCATTTT.

V gene TRBV7-2 combines with J gene TRBJ2-7; D ambiguous. This CDR3 has 14 amino acids. Per germline, CDR1 SGHTA and CDR2 FQGNSA. With 5 bases removed from V and 3 bases from J, the gap between germline ends came to 14 bases. The CDR3 region has the DNA TGTGCCAGCAGCCAGACTCCCGGTTTCTACGAGCAGTACTTC. This sequence encodes CASSQTPGFYEQYF.

The gene calls are TRBV19 and TRBJ1-5; D is perhaps TRBD1 (5 bases). This CDR3 contains 16 residues. The V end lost 5 bases, the J end lost 1 base, and 15 bases lay between the germline ends. The germline CDR1 and CDR2 sequences are LNHDA and SQIVND (reference sequence). In DNA, the CDR3 is TGTGCCAGTAGTCCCCTTCGCGGGGGGAGCAATCAGCCCCAGCATTTT. This sequence encodes CASSPLRGGSNQPQHF.

The chain recombines TRBV7-9 with TRBJ2-1, with D possibly TRBD1 on 7 matching bases. V was clipped by 5 bases and J by 3 bases, with 20 bases between them. CDR1 is SEHNR and CDR2 is FQNEAQ in the germline V gene (reference sequence). The CDR3 spans 17 residues. As DNA, the CDR3 is TGTGCCAGCAGCCGTGGTATGACAGGGACTGGCTACAATGAGCAGTTCTTC. It encodes CASSRGMTGTGYNEQFF.

V and J are TRBV5-1 and TRBJ2-3, with D maybe TRBD2 (6 bases). The CDR3 is 18 residues long. V gave up 0 bases and J gave up 6 bases, with 23 bases separating them. Germline CDR1 reads SGHRS; CDR2 reads YFSETQ. The CDR3 protein is CASSLDRARRDMRDTQYF. For the CDR3, the DNA is TGCGCCAGCAGCTTGGATCGGGCGCGGCGGGATATGAGGGATACGCAGTATTTT.

This chain uses TRBV6-1 with TRBJ2-7; D call uncertain. CDR1 and CDR2 from the germline V gene are MNHNS and SASEGT. This CDR3 spans 13 amino acids. V was shortened by 2 bases and J by 2 bases, with 7 bases between the two germline ends. CDR3: CASSESEPYEQYF. The DNA of the CDR3 is TGTGCCAGCAGTGAATCTGAGCCCTACGAGCAGTACTTC.

The chain employs TRBV28 and TRBJ2-7; D possibly corresponds to TRBD2 (6 bases). The CDR3 length is 15 residues. Germline V lookup: CDR1 MDHEN, CDR2 SYDVKM. V lost 5 bases, J lost 2 bases, and 16 bases lay in between. CDR3 region: CASSPPREAPYEQYF. As DNA, the CDR3 is TGTGCCAGCAGTCCCCCCAGGGAGGCCCCCTACGAGCAGTACTTC. The entire variable domain, with the rest obtained from reference TRBV28 and TRBJ2-7, is as follows: DVKVTQSSRYLVKRTGEKVFLECVQDMDHENMFWYRQDPGLGLRLIYFSYDVKMKEKGDIPEGYSVSREKKERFSLILESASTNQTSMYLCASSPPREAPYEQYFGPGTRLTVT.

This chain connects TRBV3-1 (or the pseudogene TRBV3-2) to TRBJ1-3, with D possibly matching TRBD1 (5 bases). Trimming took 5 bases from V and 0 from J, leaving 8 bases between them. Germline V gives CDR1 LGHDT, CDR2 YNNKEL (reference sequence). This CDR3 has 14 amino acids. The CDR3, as DNA: TGTGCCAGCAGCTACCAGGGCTCTGGAAACACCATATATTTT. Its translation is CASSYQGSGNTIYF.

V and J are TRBV5-8 and TRBJ2-7; 8 bases are shared with TRBD2. Trimming took 4 bases from V and 12 from J; bases not matched to a gene: 15. Germline loops: CDR1 SGHTS, CDR2 YDEGEE. There are 14 residues in the CDR3. CDR3 loop: CASSRGRTSPGRYF. Written as DNA, the CDR3 is TGTGCCAGCAGCCGTGGAAGGACTAGCCCTGGGCGGTACTTC.

This clone showed up just once. This sequence joins TRBV6-1 and TRBJ2-3, with D perhaps TRBD1 (5 bases). The V and J ends lost 0 bases and 4 bases respectively, with 11 bases between them. The CDR3 runs 15 residues. Germline lookup yields CDR1 MNHNS and CDR2 SASEGT. The CDR3 loop is CASSEAAGNSDTQYF. CDR3 nucleotide sequence: TGTGCCAGCAGTGAAGCGGCAGGGAACTCAGATACGCAGTATTTT.

This chain connects TRBV21-1 to TRBJ1-4. TRBV21-1 is a documented pseudogene. The CDR3 is made up of 15 amino acids. The CDR3 sequence is CASSRGAGADEKLFF. Written as DNA, the CDR3 is TGTGCCAGCAGCAGGGGGGCGGGGGCCGATGAAAAACTGTTTTTT.

The chain uses TRBV10-1 and TRBJ2-7; D unclear. V was cut by 0 bases and J by 2 bases, with 11 bases left in between. From germline, CDR1 is WNHNN and CDR2 SYGVQD (reference sequence). This CDR3 contains 15 residues. CDR3 loop: CASSESSPGTYEQYF. The CDR3 DNA is TGCGCCAGCAGTGAGTCGTCTCCAGGAACCTACGAGCAGTACTTC.